The 24 T cell receptor beta chains below were found in one sample sequenced in a study of cytomegalovirus exposure and HLA in healthy donors. The study ran its PCR with 60 Vbeta and 13 Jbeta primers. Here immunoSEQ multiplex PCR was the method, and the copy in TCRdb shows in-frame clones only, minus some. The table has 160,000 or so clones, roughly 72% seen once. Source material: PBMCs. These receptors all come from a woman in her forties in good health and CMV-seronegative.

This clone was seen once. The gene calls are TRBV5-6 and TRBJ2-3; perhaps TRBD2 as D (5 bases). Germline CDR1 and CDR2: SGHDT and YYEEEE. The CDR3 contains 14 residues. Trimming removed 3 bases at V and 1 base at J, with 9 bases between. The CDR3: CASSWGEGTDTQYF. DNA of the CDR3: TGTGCCAGCAGCTGGGGAGAGGGCACAGATACGCAGTATTTT.

The table lists this clone with a count of one. Within the sample, other DNA sequences also encode this same CDR3. CDR3 sequence reads: CASSLDRNYGYTF. The CDR3 DNA reads TGTGCCAGCAGCTTAGACAGAAACTATGGCTACACCTTC. The chain employs TRBV5-4 and TRBJ1-2; the D gene is possibly TRBD1 (5 bases). The CDR3 totals 13 residues. The V gene's germline CDR1 is SGHNT and CDR2 YYREEE (reference sequence). Trimming stripped 2 bases from V and 2 bases from J, with 7 bases between.

This clone was seen a single time. This chain connects TRBV25-1 to TRBJ2-1; 11 bases map to TRBD2. Germline CDR1 is MGHDK and CDR2 is SYGVNS. The V segment lost 8 bases and the J segment 9 bases; nucleotides outside the gene matches: 9. The CDR3 consists of 14 residues. The CDR3 bases are TGTGCCAGCGGCGATAGCGGGAGGGCGGGTGAGCAGTTCTTC. It yields the protein CASGDSGRAGEQFF.

The rearrangement joins TRBV28 to TRBJ2-1, with 9 positions matching TRBD2. The CDR3 loop spans 15 amino acids. Germline V gene data show CDR1 as MDHEN and CDR2 as SYDVKM. The V and J ends lost 2 bases and 6 bases, in that order; junction bases with no gene match: 5. CDR3 sequence: CASSLHLAGINEQFF. The CDR3 coding sequence is TGTGCCAGCAGTTTACATCTAGCGGGAATCAATGAGCAGTTCTTC.

The chain employs TRBV28 and TRBJ2-3; 7 nucleotides match TRBD2. The CDR3 is 14 amino acids. With V trimmed by 5 bases and J by 4 bases, 6 bases remained unmatched. The germline CDR1 and CDR2 sequences are MDHEN and SYDVKM. The CDR3: CASSGGRGADTQYF. Here the CDR3 DNA reads TGTGCCAGCAGTGGGGGGAGGGGCGCAGATACGCAGTATTTT.

This clone occurred a few times. V and J are TRBV4-2 and TRBJ1-4, with a weak D call TRBD1 (5 bases). Trimming pared 4 bases from V and 0 bases from J, leaving 21 bases between. The CDR3 spans 19 residues. Germline V gene lookup returns CDR1 LGHNA and CDR2 YNFKEQ. The CDR3 sequence is CASSPNWGVGTATNEKLFF. Here the CDR3 DNA reads TGTGCCAGCAGCCCGAATTGGGGGGTGGGAACAGCAACTAATGAAAAACTGTTTTTT.

Written as DNA, the CDR3 is TGCGCCAGCAGCTTGGATAGCTATGGCTACACCTTC. It yields the protein CASSLDSYGYTF. The gene calls are TRBV5-1 and TRBJ1-2; D remains ambiguous. The germline gives CDR1 SGHRS, CDR2 YFSETQ. V lost 0 bases and J lost 4, with 4 bases in between. The CDR3 is made up of 12 amino acids.

This chain connects TRBV7-3 to TRBJ1-1; TRBD1 might be the D (6 bases). There are 15 residues in the CDR3. The ends were cut back, 1 base at V and 3 bases at J, with 12 bases in the middle. From germline, CDR1 is SGHTA and CDR2 FQGTGA. The CDR3 nucleotides read TGTGCCAGCAGCTTAATAGCGGGGGGCGACACTGAAGCTTTCTTT. Translation: CASSLIAGGDTEAFF.

The chain joins TRBV19 to TRBJ1-1; D not resolved. The CDR3 extends over 12 amino acids. Germline V CDR1 and CDR2: LNHDA, SQIVND (reference sequence). Trimming pared 3 bases from V and 5 bases from J, leaving 7 bases between. The CDR3 reads CASSMRRTEAFF. Written as DNA, the CDR3 is TGTGCCAGTAGTATGAGGAGGACTGAAGCTTTCTTT.

The V and J genes are TRBV19 and TRBJ2-1; the D gene is possibly TRBD2 (6 bases). The CDR3 loop spans 16 amino acids. Germline V gives CDR1 LNHDA, CDR2 SQIVND (reference sequence). The V gene lost 5 bases and the J gene lost 4 bases, with 18 bases spanning the gap. Here the CDR3 reads CASSYDRDLRYNEQFF. The CDR3 DNA reads TGTGCCAGTAGTTATGATCGGGACTTACGATACAATGAGCAGTTCTTC.

V is TRBV30 and J is TRBJ2-7; 9 positions match TRBD1. Germline lookup yields CDR1 GTSNPN and CDR2 SVGIG (reference sequence). The ends lost 5 bases at V and 6 bases at J; junction bases unmatched: 2. The CDR3 runs to 11 residues. The CDR3 coding sequence is TGTGCCTGGGCGACAGGGGGCGAGCAGTACTTC. Translated: CAWATGGEQYF. Drawing the rest from reference TRBV30 and TRBJ2-7, the complete variable domain is SQTIHQWPATLVQPVGSPLSLECTVEGTSNPNLYWYRQAAGRGLQLLFYSVGIGQISSEVPQNLSASRPQDRQFILSSKKLLLSDSGFYLCAWATGGEQYFGPGTRLTVT.

The chain has TRBV7-6 and TRBJ1-4; no firm D call. The V end lost 5 bases, the J end lost 3 bases, and 10 bases lay between the germline ends. This CDR3 has 14 amino acids. The germline CDR1 and CDR2 sequences are SGHVS and FNYEAQ. The CDR3 here is CASSPNPANEKLFF. The CDR3 DNA reads TGTGCCAGCAGCCCAAATCCGGCTAATGAAAAACTGTTTTTT. Combining the CDR3 with reference TRBV7-6 and TRBJ1-4 gives the whole variable domain GAGVSQSPRYKVTKRGQDVALRCDPISGHVSLYWYRQALGQGPEFLTYFNYEAQQDKSGLPNDRFSAERPEGSISTLTIQRTEQRDSAMYRCASSPNPANEKLFFGSGTQLSVL.

Here the CDR3 DNA reads TGTGCCAGCAGCCCCCGGGACAGGGGGCAAGCTTTCTTT. The encoded protein is CASSPRDRGQAFF. The chain carries TRBV2 and TRBJ1-1; 12 nucleotides agree with TRBD1. J was trimmed by 9 bases and V by 6 bases; bases with no gene match: 5. The germline V gene has CDR1 SNHLY and CDR2 FYNNEI. The CDR3 totals 13 residues.

This clone was detected only once. This rearrangement joins TRBV28 to TRBJ1-4, with TRBD1 matching 7 bases. Per the germline V gene, CDR1 is MDHEN and CDR2 is SYDVKM. This CDR3 has 17 residues. Trimming at V came to 6 bases and at J to 0 bases, leaving 10 bases not matched to a gene. CDR3 in DNA: TGTGCCAGCAGAACCGACAGGGACCTTGCAACTAATGAAAAACTGTTTTTT. This codes for CASRTDRDLATNEKLFF. Using reference TRBV28 and TRBJ1-4 for the parts outside the CDR3, the full variable domain is DVKVTQSSRYLVKRTGEKVFLECVQDMDHENMFWYRQDPGLGLRLIYFSYDVKMKEKGDIPEGYSVSREKKERFSLILESASTNQTSMYLCASRTDRDLATNEKLFFGSGTQLSVL.

The CDR3 reads CASSRYNEQFF. The CDR3 nucleotides read TGTGCCAGCAGTCGGTACAATGAGCAGTTCTTC. The chain recombines TRBV14 with TRBJ2-1; D call uncertain. V lost 6 bases to trimming and J lost 4 bases, with 4 bases between them. There are 11 residues in the CDR3. In germline, CDR1 is SGHDN, CDR2 FVKESK.

The V call is TRBV6-4, the J call TRBJ2-5, with a weak D call TRBD2 (5 bases). V shed 0 bases and J shed 12 bases, with 17 bases lying between them. This CDR3 contains 14 residues. Per germline, CDR1 MRHNA and CDR2 SNTAGT. CDR3 loop: CASSDSQDSGLKYF. The CDR3 DNA is TGTGCCAGCAGTGACTCGCAGGACTCAGGATTAAAGTACTTC.

This clone has a handful of counts. This chain connects TRBV10-3 to TRBJ2-7; the D is unclear. Germline V gene data show CDR1 as ENHRY and CDR2 as SYGVKD. This CDR3 is 15 amino acids long. V was pared by 4 bases and J by 0 bases, with 13 bases between. CDR3: CAISVGSLDSYEQYF. As DNA, the CDR3 is TGTGCCATCAGTGTTGGTTCTTTAGACTCCTACGAGCAGTACTTC.

This clone was seen more than once but under ten times. V and J are TRBV5-6 and TRBJ1-2; TRBD1 matches 7 bases. Germline lookup yields CDR1 SGHDT and CDR2 YYEEEE. The CDR3 has 15 amino acids. The ends lost 1 base at V and 7 bases at J; junction bases unmatched: 10. The CDR3 loop reads CASSLYGQVYSGYTF. The CDR3 DNA reads TGTGCCAGCAGCTTGTATGGACAGGTCTATAGTGGCTACACCTTC.

The genes are TRBV28 and TRBJ2-7; D remains ambiguous. V shed 4 bases and J shed 0 bases, with 13 bases lying between them. This CDR3 is 15 amino acids long. Germline V gene sequence: CDR1 MDHEN, CDR2 SYDVKM. The CDR3 loop reads CASSSSGGPSYEQYF. CDR3 sequence (DNA): TGTGCCAGCAGTTCGTCTGGCGGCCCCTCCTACGAGCAGTACTTC.

The chain has TRBV5-1 and TRBJ2-5; TRBD1 matches at 8 bases. V lost 4 bases, J lost 0 bases, and 11 bases stayed unmatched. Germline values: CDR1 SGHRS, CDR2 YFSETQ. This CDR3 region has 17 residues. The CDR3 bases are TGCGCCAGCAGCCGTGCCTCGGGACAGGTTGACCAAGAGACCCAGTACTTC. This encodes CASSRASGQVDQETQYF.

CDR3 in DNA: TGTGCCAGCTCACCAAGAGGGACTAGTGAAGAGACCCAGTACTTC. The encoded protein is CASSPRGTSEETQYF. V is TRBV18 and J is TRBJ2-5; TRBD2 agrees at 8 bases. CDR3 length equals 15 residues. V was clipped by 2 bases and J by 3 bases; unmatched bases: 5. From germline, CDR1 is KGHSH and CDR2 LQKENI.

The V and J genes are TRBV28 and TRBJ1-5; D remains ambiguous. Trimming took off 3 bases at V and 4 bases at J, with 10 bases between the two ends. Germline lookup yields CDR1 MDHEN and CDR2 SYDVKM. The CDR3 contains 14 residues. The CDR3 bases are TGTGCCAGCAGTTTCGAGGCGTTTAATCAGCCCCAGCATTTT. Protein: CASSFEAFNQPQHF.

This sequence joins TRBV5-6 and TRBJ1-2, with D possibly being TRBD1 (6 bases). Trimming took 0 bases from V and 4 from J, leaving 16 bases between them. CDR1 is SGHDT and CDR2 is YYEEEE in the germline V gene. The CDR3 consists of 16 residues. Here the CDR3 DNA reads TGTGCCAGCAGCTTGGAGGTGGGGGCTTGGATCTATGGCTACACCTTC. Its translation is CASSLEVGAWIYGYTF.

The CDR3 sequence is CASSKTGEIQYF. CDR3 coding DNA: TGTGCCAGCAGCAAGACAGGGGAAATTCAGTACTTC. V gene TRBV21-1 combines with J gene TRBJ2-4; TRBD1 is the table's D call and was not checked against the DNA. TRBV21-1 corresponds to a pseudogene. The CDR3 is 12 amino acids.